This T cell receptor (beta chain) was identified in a study of blood T cell repertoires in COVID-19. Study-wide context: The samples span acute and convalescent COVID-19 from the United States, Italy and Spain. PBMCs, B-cell-depleted T cells, or T cells were the source of the cDNA or gDNA that made up the material.

In the original processing: Reference gene primer amplification gave nucleated cell count estimates. Clones were read by immunoSEQ multiplex PCR, and TCRdb kept only the in-frame ones, dropping some. That table furnishes V, J and clone size, whereas the DNA furnished D and trimming. Counted here are just over 150,000 clones, about 93% occurring once; the ten biggest clones make up approximately 4.6%. The CDR3 length is 20 residues. The sequencing sample was made of peripheral blood. The J gene is TRBJ2-3, the V gene TRBV21-1; the table's D gene call, TRBD2, was not cross checked with the DNA. TRBV21-1 is recorded as a pseudogene. This receptor was obtained from a woman aged 45-65 years with acute or convalescent COVID-19. The CDR3: CASSKPRLAGEETSTDTQYF. CDR3 sequence (DNA): TGTGCCAGCAGCAAACCGCGACTAGCGGGAGAAGAGACTAGCACAGATACGCAGTATTTT.